This entry lists 12 T cell receptor beta chains sequenced from one sample in a study of OX40 agonist ivuxolimab in advanced cancers. Some clones are missing from TCRdb's copy, which holds only in-frame ones; the method was immunoSEQ multiplex PCR. The data contain under 100,000 clones, roughly four fifths of them seen just once; the ten biggest clones take up about 5.5%. Source: CD4+ or CD8+ T cells sorted from blood, taken in a trial of the OX40 agonist ivuxolimab. The receptors were sampled from an adult with an advanced solid tumor such as melanoma, head and neck, liver or kidney cancer.

The chain uses TRBV6-6 and TRBJ1-2; D may be TRBD1 (5 bases). Between the trimmed V and J ends, which lost 5 bases and 8 bases, there was a span of 15 bases. Germline lookup yields CDR1 MNHNY and CDR2 SVGAGI (reference sequence). This CDR3 comprises 13 residues. The CDR3 here is CASSPQGVEGYTF. Here the CDR3 DNA reads TGTGCCAGCAGTCCCCAGGGAGTCGAGGGCTACACCTTC.

V usage is TRBV7-9 and J usage is TRBJ2-3; 9 bases align to TRBD1. The CDR3 loop spans 15 amino acids. CDR1 SEHNR and CDR2 FQNEAQ come from the germline V gene (reference sequence). The V gene end was trimmed by 1 base and the J gene end by 3 bases; junction bases not matched to a gene: 2. The CDR3 loop is CASSLEGQGTDTQYF. CDR3 sequence (DNA): TGTGCCAGCAGCTTAGAGGGACAGGGTACAGATACGCAGTATTTT.

V usage is TRBV11-3 and J usage is TRBJ2-2; D gene unclear. CDR3 length: 16 residues. Germline CDR1 and CDR2: SGHNT and YENEEA. V shed 6 bases and J shed 3 bases, with 17 bases lying between them. CDR3 region: CASSPSWSSYTGELFF. For the CDR3, the DNA is TGTGCCAGCAGTCCCTCATGGTCGTCCTACACCGGGGAGCTGTTTTTT.

The V call is TRBV5-4, the J call TRBJ1-3; no definite D call. V gave up 4 bases and J gave up 9 bases, with 35 bases separating them. This CDR3 is 20 amino acids long. CDR1 is SGHNT and CDR2 is YYREEE in the germline V gene (reference sequence). The CDR3 DNA reads TGTGCCAGCAGCCCTGGAGGAGTAAACAGTAGAACTCCTCTGAGGAGCACCATATATTTT. It translates to CASSPGGVNSRTPLRSTIYF.

The chain has TRBV5-1 and TRBJ1-6; D is undetermined. Trimming cost V 0 bases and J 9 bases, with 10 bases left between them. This CDR3 spans 14 amino acids. Germline loops: CDR1 SGHRS, CDR2 YFSETQ. CDR3 DNA sequence: TGCGCCAGCAGCTTGGACAGTCTTAGTTCACCCCTCCACTTT. Protein product: CASSLDSLSSPLHF.

Turning to this clone: The same CDR3 also results from other DNA sequences found in this sample. The genes are TRBV19 and TRBJ1-5; D is ambiguous. The V gene lost 6 bases and the J gene lost 0 bases, with 6 bases spanning the gap. This CDR3 contains 13 residues. Germline CDR1 reads LNHDA; CDR2 reads SQIVND (reference sequence). CDR3 in DNA: TGTGCCAGTAGCCTTAATAGCAATCAGCCCCAGCATTTT. This encodes CASSLNSNQPQHF.

This chain links TRBV7-9 with TRBJ2-1; weak D call: TRBD2 (6 bases). The germline V gene encodes CDR1 SEHNR and CDR2 FQNEAQ (reference sequence). The ends were cut back, 5 bases at V and 0 bases at J, with 14 bases in the middle. The CDR3 runs 16 residues. CDR3 coding DNA: TGTGCCAGCAGCCCCCCGGGAGAAACCTCCTACAATGAGCAGTTCTTC. The encoded protein is CASSPPGETSYNEQFF.

For the CDR3, the DNA is TGCGCCAGCAGCTTAGGGTATTCGGGCTCCTACGAGCAGTACTTC. Translating gives CASSLGYSGSYEQYF. The rearrangement uses TRBV5-1 and TRBJ2-7; D is uncertain. The germline V gene encodes CDR1 SGHRS and CDR2 YFSETQ. This CDR3 is 15 amino acids long. V lost 2 bases to trimming and J lost 0 bases, with 12 bases between them.

This sequence joins TRBV28 and TRBJ2-1; 9 bases fit TRBD2. This CDR3 region has 18 residues. The V gene end was trimmed by 3 bases and the J gene end by 8 bases; junction bases not matched to a gene: 17. Germline CDR1 is MDHEN and CDR2 is SYDVKM. As DNA, the CDR3 is TGTGCCAGCAGTTTTATAGCGGGAGAGATTCCCTCACACTATGAGCAGTTCTTC. Translated: CASSFIAGEIPSHYEQFF.

This sequence joins TRBV6-6 and TRBJ1-3; D not certain. Germline lookup yields CDR1 MNHNY and CDR2 SVGAGI (reference sequence). Trimming took off 0 bases at V and 4 bases at J, with 7 bases between the two ends. The length of the CDR3 is 14 residues. The CDR3 nucleotides are TGTGCCAGCAGTTACTCGATGAGCGGAAACACCATATATTTT. It specifies CASSYSMSGNTIYF.

This clone was observed a single time. The V gene is TRBV5-4, the J gene TRBJ2-5, with D tentatively TRBD1 (6 bases). The J call is uncertain, as TRBJ2-7 better fits the DNA end. CDR3 length equals 12 residues. Germline V gene sequence: CDR1 SGHNT, CDR2 YYREEE (reference sequence). The CDR3 nucleotides read TGTGCCAGCTCACAGGACAGTTACGAGCAGTACTTC. It is translated as CASSQDSYEQYF.

The rearrangement links TRBV15 to TRBJ1-5; D is undetermined. CDR3 length: 16 residues. Germline CDR1 is LNHNV and CDR2 is YYDKDF (reference sequence). Trimming pared 0 bases from V and 3 bases from J, leaving 12 bases between. CDR3 in DNA: TGTGCCACCAGCAGAGATAATCGCAGGTCCAATCAGCCCCAGCATTTT. Its protein is CATSRDNRRSNQPQHF.